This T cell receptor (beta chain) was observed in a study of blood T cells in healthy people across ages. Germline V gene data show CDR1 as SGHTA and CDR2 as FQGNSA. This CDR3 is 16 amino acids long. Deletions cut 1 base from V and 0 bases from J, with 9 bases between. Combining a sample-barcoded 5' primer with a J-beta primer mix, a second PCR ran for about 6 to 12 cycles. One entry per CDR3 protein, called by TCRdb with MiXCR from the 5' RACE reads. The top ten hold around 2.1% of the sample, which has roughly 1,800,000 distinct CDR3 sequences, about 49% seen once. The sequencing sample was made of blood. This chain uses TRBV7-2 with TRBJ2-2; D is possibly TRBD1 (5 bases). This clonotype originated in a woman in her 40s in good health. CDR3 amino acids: CASSLVPRANTGELFF. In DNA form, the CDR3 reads TGTGCCAGCAGCTTAGTTCCCAGGGCGAACACCGGGGAGCTGTTTTTT.